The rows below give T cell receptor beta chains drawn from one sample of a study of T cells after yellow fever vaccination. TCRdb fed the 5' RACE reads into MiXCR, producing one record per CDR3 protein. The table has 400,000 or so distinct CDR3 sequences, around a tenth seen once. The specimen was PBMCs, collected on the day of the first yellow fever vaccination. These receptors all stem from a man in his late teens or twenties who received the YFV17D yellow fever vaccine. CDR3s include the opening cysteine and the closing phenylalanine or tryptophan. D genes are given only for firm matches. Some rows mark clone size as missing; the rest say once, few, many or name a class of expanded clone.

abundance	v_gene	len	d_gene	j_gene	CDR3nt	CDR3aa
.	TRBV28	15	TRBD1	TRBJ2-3	TGTGCCAGCAGTTTGTTGGACAGGGGCACAGATACGCAGTATTTT	CASSLLDRGTDTQYF
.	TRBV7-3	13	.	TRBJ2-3	TGTGCCAGCAGCTTTACTTTAACAGATACGCAGTATTTT	CASSFTLTDTQYF
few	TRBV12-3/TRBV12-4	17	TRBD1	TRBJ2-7	TGTGCCAGCAGTTTAGCCAGGTCGAGGACAGGGGATGACGAGCAGTACTTC	CASSLARSRTGDDEQYF
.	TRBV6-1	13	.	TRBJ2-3	TGTGCCAGCAGAGGAGGGCCCACAGATACGCAGTATTTT	CASRGGPTDTQYF
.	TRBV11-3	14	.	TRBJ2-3	TGTGCCAGCAGCACCTCCAGAGGGGCAGATACGCAGTATTTT	CASSTSRGADTQYF
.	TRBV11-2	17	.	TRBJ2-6	TGTGCCAGCAGCCCCCAGGGGGGGGTCTCTGGGGCCAACGTCCTGACTTTC	CASSPQGGVSGANVLTF
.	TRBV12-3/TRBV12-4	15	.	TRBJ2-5	TGTGCCAGCAGTTTGGGGGGATCGGGCCAAGAGACCCAGTACTTC	CASSLGGSGQETQYF
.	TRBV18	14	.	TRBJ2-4	TGTGCCAGCTCCGTGGCGTTAGCCAAAAACATTCAGTACTTC	CASSVALAKNIQYF
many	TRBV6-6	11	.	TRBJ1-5	TGTGCCAGCAGCTCCGAACAGCCCCAGCATTTT	CASSSEQPQHF
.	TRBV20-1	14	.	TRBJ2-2	TGCAGTGCTAGATTACAGGTTCTCACCGGGGAGCTGTTTTTT	CSARLQVLTGELFF
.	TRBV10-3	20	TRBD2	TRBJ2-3	TGTGCCATCAGTGATAACCCGGGACTAGCGGGGGGGTCTCCCACAGATACGCAGTATTTT	CAISDNPGLAGGSPTDTQYF
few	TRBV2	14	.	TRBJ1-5	TGTGCCAGTATAGCCTCTGTCGGCAATCAGCCCCAGCATTTT	CASIASVGNQPQHF
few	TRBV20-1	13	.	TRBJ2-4	TGCAGTGCTAGTGACCTAGCCAAAAACATTCAGTACTTC	CSASDLAKNIQYF
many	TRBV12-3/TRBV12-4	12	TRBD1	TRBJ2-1	TGTGCCAGCAGTCCTAACAGGGGGTCACAGTTCTTC	CASSPNRGSQFF
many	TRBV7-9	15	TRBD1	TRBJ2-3	TGTGCCAGCTTCCCTCAGGACAGGGCCCGGGATACGCAGTATTTT	CASFPQDRARDTQYF
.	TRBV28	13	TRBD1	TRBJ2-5	TGTGCCAGCAGGACAGGGGGCGGCGAGACCCCGTACTTC	CASRTGGGETPYF
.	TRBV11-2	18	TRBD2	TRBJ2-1	TGTGCCAGCAGCTGGCCTCGGACTAGCGGGGGGTTAAACAATGAGCAGTTCTTC	CASSWPRTSGGLNNEQFF
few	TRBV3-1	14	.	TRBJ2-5	TGTGCCAGCCGATCCGGCGTGGACCAAGAGACCCAGTACTTC	CASRSGVDQETQYF
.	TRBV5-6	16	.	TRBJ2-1	TGTGCCAGCAGCCCCCGGACTGGGTGGTTCTACAATGAGCAGTTCTTC	CASSPRTGWFYNEQFF